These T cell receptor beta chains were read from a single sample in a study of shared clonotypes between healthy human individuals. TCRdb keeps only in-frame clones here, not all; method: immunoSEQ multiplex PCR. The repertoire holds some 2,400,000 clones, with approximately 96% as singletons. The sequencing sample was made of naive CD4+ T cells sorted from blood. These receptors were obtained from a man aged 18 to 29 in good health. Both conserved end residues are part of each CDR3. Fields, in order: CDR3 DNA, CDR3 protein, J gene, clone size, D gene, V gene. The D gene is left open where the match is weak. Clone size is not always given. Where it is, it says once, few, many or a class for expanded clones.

TGCGCCAGCAGCTTGGGTAGCCAGATTAACACCGGGGAGCTGTTTTTT CASSLGSQINTGELFF TRBJ2-2 - - TRBV5-1
TGCGCCAGCAGCTCCCACGGGGGGAGGTCCCACAATGAGCAGTTCTTC CASSSHGGRSHNEQFF TRBJ2-1 - TRBD2 TRBV5-1
TGTGCCAGCAGCGTAGCGGGAGGGTTTGAGGAGCAGTACTTC CASSVAGGFEEQYF TRBJ2-7 - TRBD2 TRBV7-9
TGTGCCAGCAGCGTAGACTACGGGAGGACAGGAACTAATGAAAAACTGTTTTTT CASSVDYGRTGTNEKLFF TRBJ1-4 - TRBD1 TRBV9
TGCGCCAGCAGCCAAACCCTAGCCGAAGAGCAGTTCTTC CASSQTLAEEQFF TRBJ2-1 - - TRBV4-1
TGTGCCAGCAGTACCGGGACAGGGAAGGAAAAACTGTTTTTT CASSTGTGKEKLFF TRBJ1-4 - TRBD1 TRBV6-6
TGTGCCAGTAGTACGACAGGGCTGAGTGAAAAACTGTTTTTT CASSTTGLSEKLFF TRBJ1-4 - TRBD1 TRBV19
TGCAGCGTGATCCCTCCAGGAATCAGCACAGATACGCAGTATTTT CSVIPPGISTDTQYF TRBJ2-3 - - TRBV29-1
TGTGCCAGCAGTCCGGACCTGAGCTCCTACAATGAGCAGTTCTTC CASSPDLSSYNEQFF TRBJ2-1 - - TRBV6-6
TGCAGCGTTGAAATCGCCCCAGATACGCAGTATTTT CSVEIAPDTQYF TRBJ2-3 - - TRBV29-1
TGTGCCAGCAGTCCAGGGGGCTTAGGGGCAGATACGCAGTATTTT CASSPGGLGADTQYF TRBJ2-3 - TRBD1 TRBV6-5
TGTGCCAGCAGGAGAGAGGTTGTCACCGGGGAGCTGTTTTTT CASRREVVTGELFF TRBJ2-2 once - TRBV2
TGTGCCAGCAGCCTCGGACAGCAAGAGACCCAGTACTTC CASSLGQQETQYF TRBJ2-5 - - TRBV6-5
TGTGCCAGTAGTATTCTCCGGGGGACCGCCGAACTAACTGAAGCTTTCTTT CASSILRGTAELTEAFF TRBJ1-1 once - TRBV19
TGTGCCAGCAGTGAAGTATTCAGGGGGAGTGAGCAGTACTTC CASSEVFRGSEQYF TRBJ2-7 - TRBD1 TRBV6-1
TGCGCCAGCAGCCCTTTCGTGGGTGGAAAACAGCCCCAGCATTTT CASSPFVGGKQPQHF TRBJ1-5 - - TRBV5-1
TGTGCCAGCAGCTCCGGACAGGTTAGCAATCAGCCCCAGCATTTT CASSSGQVSNQPQHF TRBJ1-5 - TRBD1 TRBV2
TGTGCCAGCAGCTTACAGGGTGTGTCTGGCTACACCTTC CASSLQGVSGYTF TRBJ1-2 - - TRBV7-9
TGTGCCATCAGTCCAGGGGGCCTCTCCTACGAGCAGTACTTC CAISPGGLSYEQYF TRBJ2-7 - TRBD1 TRBV10-3
TGTGCCACCAGCAAACTGACAGGTTTCATGAACACTGAAGCTTTCTTT CATSKLTGFMNTEAFF TRBJ1-1 once - TRBV15
TGTGCCAGTAGGACCAGGGAGAACACTGAAGCTTTCTTT CASRTRENTEAFF TRBJ1-1 - - TRBV19
TGTGCCAGCAGCTTAAGGCCGGACACTGAAGCTTTCTTT CASSLRPDTEAFF TRBJ1-1 - - TRBV7-9
TGTGCCAGCAGCTTAGGAGTGTTAGGGTACTACGAGCAGTACTTC CASSLGVLGYYEQYF TRBJ2-7 - - TRBV7-9
TGTGCCAGCAGCCCGGGACCCGAGAAATCACCCCTCCACTTT CASSPGPEKSPLHF TRBJ1-6 - - TRBV6-1